This T cell receptor (beta chain) is drawn from a study of cytomegalovirus exposure and HLA in healthy donors (dated 2017 in TCRdb). Study-level background: According to an earlier analysis of 550 to 750 of the donors, 200 million or so T cells yielded some 120 million unique TCR beta sequences and approximately 280 Gb of sequence data. An early release that covered about 600 HLA-typed donors contained approximately 300 gigabases of sequencing data and 80 million or so unique TCR sequences. The genetic ancestry cluster associated with self-reported Caucasian donors included over 65% of the approximately 430 genotyped donors. The study was designed to test whether signatures of past pathogen exposure could be identified by cataloging public T cell receptors. The study profiled the T cell repertoires of under 850 subjects by immunosequencing and related them to cytomegalovirus serostatus. Along with the approximately 600-subject first cohort, a separate validation cohort of over a hundred different subjects was used. The study combined high-throughput TCR immunosequencing, statistical association of individual TCRs with disease status, and machine learning to predict cytomegalovirus infection status. In a later analysis, previously published TCR beta repertoires from several hundred donors were re-analyzed and high-resolution HLA genotyping was added so that TCR occurrence patterns could be studied. In the later analysis, no new phenotypic data were used to find candidate immune exposures; instead, reliance was placed on TCR beta sequences and their occurrence across donors. In an earlier analysis of 587 of the donors, high-throughput TCR beta sequencing was used to judge whether each TCR beta V gene segment behaved as functional or pseudogenic. Donor age, sex, ethnicity and CMV serostatus were collected together with the repertoire data. In a later genetic analysis, genome-wide SNP genotypes for about 55% of the roughly 700 donors were used, and that subset was treated as a discovery cohort. Every discovery cohort repertoire had been produced on one sequencing platform. HLA typing covered class I and class II loci at four-digit resolution. Typing coverage differed by locus: A, B, C, DRB1 and DQB1 were typed in roughly 620-630 donors, DQA1 in 500 to 550, DPA1 in approximately 600, and DPB1 in just under 490. A handful of DR-DQ haplotypes were handled as single units for association and clustering because linkage in the cohort was strong. On average, about 240,000 unique TCR beta nucleotide sequences were sequenced per donor among 350 to 400 genotyped donors of the cohort, with roughly a sixth of those sequences being non-productive.

Spanning cysteine to phenylalanine, the CDR3 consists of 13 amino acids. Solely the CDR3 DNA is kept, with 39 bases framed from the first base. The V and J ends are trimmed by 5 bases and 7 bases, leaving 11 bases between them. The germline V gene sets CDR1 to ENHRY and CDR2 to SYGVKD. A word on this clone: No antigen is known for it. Base-call qualities are not available, and no considerably larger clone is one nucleotide away.

The cohort consisted of hundreds of healthy bone marrow donors. All cohort members were sampled while nominally healthy, although unrecorded immune exposures were likely present. The donor tested CMV seronegative, placing the donor among the 300 to 400 seronegative members of the cohort. Every donor gave a peripheral blood sample, and the peripheral blood mononuclear cells from that sample were used for TCR beta sequencing. Genomic DNA extraction from the blood cell samples was performed with the Qiagen DNeasy Blood Extraction Kit. Library preparation used the immunoSEQ multiplex PCR assay. For the multiplex PCR, a mixture combining 60 forward primers for TCR Vbeta segments and 13 reverse primers for TCR Jbeta segments was used. The CDR3 region of rearranged TCR beta genes was amplified from genomic DNA by a multiplex PCR assay. Amplified TCR beta libraries were sequenced as 87-base-pair reads on the Illumina HiSeq System. The study's processing was this. Across the roughly 670 repertoires, a later analysis counted 80 million or so unique TCR beta chains, some 11 million of which were shared by at least two donors. Raw reads were error-corrected and collapsed into unique sequences with a nearest-neighbor algorithm that merged closely related sequences to remove PCR and sequencing errors. To assign V, D and J gene segments, CDR3 sequences were aligned to IMGT reference sequences. Each retained sequence needed at least a six-nucleotide match to both a V gene segment and a J gene segment. Rearrangements were called productive when the CDR3 lacked stop codons and stayed in frame with V and J; all others were non-productive. Following IMGT convention, CDR3 was defined as the stretch from the second conserved V-encoded cysteine up to the conserved J-encoded phenylalanine. In an earlier analysis of more than 550 of the donors, sequences lacking an unambiguous match to a single V gene segment were excluded. An earlier analysis of 500 to 700 of the donors classified V segments as functional when productive rearrangements were above 56.7% and as segregating when the standard deviation between donors was above 5%. To diagnose cytomegalovirus status from the catalog of TCR beta chain sequences, a statistical classification framework was built. In a later analysis, V and J genes were assigned by comparing TCR nucleotide sequences against IMGT/GENE-DB human TR gene sequences. Using the TCRdist pipeline, a later analysis assigned CDR3 sequences along with most-parsimonious VDJ recombination scenarios. In a later analysis, each TCR beta chain was defined by its CDR3 amino acid sequence together with its V-gene family, and reads without a unique V-gene family were excluded. In a later analysis, 450 to 600 highly shared, low-generation-probability nucleotide sequences were removed to address suspected cross-contamination and a sequencing artifact. In a later analysis, a clonal expansion index was calculated for each public chain from normalized within-repertoire ranks of inferred template counts. Generation probabilities in a later analysis came from a VDJ recombination model fitted to out-of-frame rearrangements, and those results were checked against IGoR. Hypergeometric tests were used in a later analysis to score TCR-TCR, TCR-HLA and TCR-CMV co-occurrence, with a repertoire-size bias correction applied to the TCR pairs. False discovery rates were estimated in a later analysis by permuting HLA or CMV assignments 20 times. In a later analysis, co-occurring TCRs were grouped using DBSCAN, and TCRdist sequence similarity was added for clustering within HLA-allele-positive subsets. Repertoires with fewer than 30,000 or more than 120,000 public chains were left out of co-occurrence clustering, as were a handful of repertoires with anomalous nucleotide sharing. Sourced from immuneACCESS, this table was stored by TCRdb with only in-frame sequences that have V and J called. A share of the clones is absent; for the studies checked, an unresolved V gene accounts for under half, and the remainder has no known explanation. V, J and clone size reflect that table, while D and trimming were determined from the DNA. The sample yields about 170,000 clones; around 86% were counted once. Less than 2.5% of the sample goes to the ten largest clones.

Overall study results and their limits: Linkage disequilibrium might explain the correlated functional status among segregating V segments, but an unknown experimental factor could not be ruled out. Several of the top co-occurrence clusters appeared to be linked to parvovirus B19, influenza, CMV and Epstein-Barr virus, according to a later analysis. Specific HLA alleles were associated with 18,000 or so TCR beta sequences at a false discovery rate of 0.05 in a later analysis. A cluster of highly shared sequence variants was judged likely to represent a technical artifact of the sequencing pipeline. A further reported finding was that TCR beta sequences accurately predicted the HLA-A and HLA-B alleles for most subjects in the first cohort. HLA typing was unavailable for some donors at each locus, so association tests used only the typed subset. Some IMGT-functional V segments, including TRBV6-2 and TRBV6-3, could not be told apart with the 87-base-pair reads, so those segments were excluded. In a later analysis, most CMV-associated TCR beta chains were found to appear HLA-restricted, with HLA associations seemingly driven largely by CMV exposure. The presence/absence analyses assumed that sequencing depth was roughly uniform across donors, and that assumption may not be true. In a later analysis, HLA-associated TCR beta chains showed more clonal expansion and lower generation probabilities than non-associated chains that were equally common. In a later analysis, TCR association rates were found to vary across HLA loci, with the most associated TCRs seen for DRB1 alleles and the fewest for HLA-C alleles. Most TCR sequences were seen in very few donors, while some public TCRs were found in many individuals. In vitro tests confirmed that a few of the cytomegalovirus-associated TCR beta chains recognize cytomegalovirus antigens. The classifier was reported to diagnose cytomegalovirus status with high specificity and sensitivity in both the original and validation cohorts. This cohort had only TCR beta chains sequenced, and the lack of alpha or paired-chain data limited which features could be detected. In a later genetic analysis, a missense DCLRE1C variant was associated with V-gene and J-gene trimming of TCR beta chains, and the association was replicated in an independent cohort. A total of fewer than 200 TCR beta chains were listed by the study as associated with cytomegalovirus. When HLA alleles, especially DR and DQ, strongly co-occurred, attributing TCR associations to individual alleles was difficult. For the cohort, immune exposure information was limited to CMV serostatus. According to a later genetic analysis, donors in an Asian-associated ancestry cluster had fewer N-insertions in productive TCRs than the approximately 700-donor mean. The earlier analysis of almost 600 of the donors excluded over 15 rarely observed V segments, including chromosome 9 orphons, because counts were too low. According to the authors, the approach could potentially be generalized to other disease states and immunological phenotypes. In an earlier analysis of about 600 of the donors, most TCR beta V segments appeared in productive rearrangements about 87% or about 30% of the time, broadly matching IMGT annotations.

The TCR originated in a male donor in good health and CMV-seronegative. This chain is built from TRBV10-3 and TRBJ1-4; confidence is insufficient to name the D gene. Input material: PBMCs. The CDR3 sequence is CAISPSVFEKLFF. Read as DNA, the sequence is TGTGCCATCAGTCCCTCAGTGTTTGAAAAACTGTTTTTT.